Presented here are 25 T cell receptor beta chains from one specimen sequenced in a study of control samples from healthy donors and cancer patients (dated by TCRdb to 2018 to 2020). Library preparation was by the immunoSEQ multiplex PCR assay. The clones in this table, taken by TCRdb from immuneACCESS, are in-frame only. Not every clone is retained; where verified, under half of the shortfall comes from an unresolved V gene, and the cause of the rest is unknown. This sample holds around 94,000 clones; approximately 90% were observed only once. 3% to 4.5% of the sample is taken by the ten largest. Sequenced input: blood. The source of these receptors is a woman between 18 and 30 years old in good health.

The genes are TRBV5-1 and TRBJ1-2; no firm D call. Germline lookup yields CDR1 SGHRS and CDR2 YFSETQ. V shed 0 bases and J shed 4 bases, with 10 bases lying between them. CDR3 length equals 14 residues. CDR3 sequence (DNA): TGCGCCAGCAGCTTGGTAACGGAACTCTATGGCTACACCTTC. Protein: CASSLVTELYGYTF.

This rearrangement joins TRBV28 to TRBJ1-2, with D maybe TRBD1 (6 bases). Germline V gene data show CDR1 as MDHEN and CDR2 as SYDVKM. This CDR3 region has 16 residues. Trimming cost V 2 bases and J 4 bases, with 17 bases left between them. CDR3: CASSLGGRDTFYGYTF. CDR3 sequence (DNA): TGTGCCAGCAGTTTAGGGGGAAGGGACACTTTCTATGGCTACACCTTC.

The V and J genes are TRBV6-4 and TRBJ2-3; D is perhaps TRBD2 (7 bases). In germline, CDR1 is MRHNA, CDR2 SNTAGT. Deletions cut 4 bases from V and 0 bases from J, with 8 bases between. The CDR3 consists of 14 residues. Here the CDR3 reads CASSGGGSTDTQYF. In DNA, the CDR3 is TGTGCCAGCAGTGGGGGGGGCAGCACAGATACGCAGTATTTT.

The rearrangement joins TRBV27 to TRBJ2-7; D tentatively fits TRBD1 or TRBD2 (5 bases each). Per the germline V gene, CDR1 is MNHEY and CDR2 is SMNVEV (reference sequence). The germline V and J ends were trimmed by 5 bases and 0 bases, with 14 bases remaining between them. CDR3 length: 15 residues. The DNA for the CDR3 is TGTGCCAGCAGTACTTTAGGGACCGCCTCCTACGAGCAGTACTTC. Its translation is CASSTLGTASYEQYF.

The chain couples TRBV15 to TRBJ1-2; D unclear. Germline CDR1 is LNHNV and CDR2 is YYDKDF (reference sequence). The CDR3 is 13 amino acids. Trimming removed 2 bases at V and 8 bases at J, with 12 bases between. CDR3 DNA sequence: TGTGCCACCAGCAGACTGCCAGGAGGAGGCTACACCTTC. Amino acid sequence: CATSRLPGGGYTF. The full variable domain, rest sourced from reference TRBV15 and TRBJ1-2, is DAMVIQNPRYQVTQFGKPVTLSCSQTLNHNVMYWYQQKSSQAPKLLFHYYDKDFNNEADTPDNFQSRRPNTSFCFLDIRSPGLGDTAMYLCATSRLPGGGYTFGSGTRLTVV.

The chain is built from TRBV4-1 and TRBJ1-6; TRBD1 matches 8 bases. The ends lost 2 bases at V and 8 bases at J; junction bases unmatched: 8. This CDR3 contains 16 residues. CDR1 is MGHRA, CDR2 YSYEKL, per germline. The CDR3 DNA reads TGCGCCAGCAGCCAACAAGGACAGGGTGGAGATTCACCCCTCCACTTT. Protein sequence: CASSQQGQGGDSPLHF.

The chain employs TRBV2 and TRBJ1-5, with TRBD1 matching 8 bases. Germline V gives CDR1 SNHLY, CDR2 FYNNEI. The CDR3 has 15 amino acids. V was pared by 3 bases and J by 5 bases, with 6 bases of the junction left unmatched. The CDR3 DNA reads TGTGCCAGCAGTGATGGTGGACAGGGATATCAGCCCCAGCATTTT. Protein: CASSDGGQGYQPQHF.

This chain uses TRBV6-2 or TRBV6-3 with TRBJ2-3; no definite D call. V shed 0 bases and J shed 5 bases, with 3 bases lying between them. Germline V lookup: CDR1 MNHEY, CDR2 SVGEGT. The CDR3 length is 12 residues. CDR3 in DNA: TGTGCCAGCAGTTACTCGCGAGATACGCAGTATTTT. Amino acids: CASSYSRDTQYF.

The V call is TRBV29-1, the J call TRBJ1-4, with D uncertain. This CDR3 region has 13 residues. Trimming removed 5 bases at V and 7 bases at J, with 14 bases between. The germline CDR1 and CDR2 sequences are SQVTM and ANQGSEA. The CDR3 DNA follows: TGCAGCGTTTCCAAGGAGATCGGTGAAAAACTGTTTTTT. This encodes CSVSKEIGEKLFF.

The chain uses TRBV19 and TRBJ1-2, with D perhaps matching TRBD1 (5 bases). CDR3 length: 13 residues. The germline V and J ends were trimmed by 3 bases and 8 bases, with 13 bases remaining between them. Germline V gene sequence: CDR1 LNHDA, CDR2 SQIVND (reference sequence). CDR3 loop: CASSIIQGRGYTF. The DNA for the CDR3 is TGTGCCAGTAGTATTATCCAGGGACGGGGCTACACCTTC.

The chain employs TRBV2 and TRBJ2-7; 9 nucleotides agree with TRBD1. The CDR3 sequence is 15 residues long. Trimming at V came to 6 bases and at J to 2 bases, leaving 8 bases not matched to a gene. Germline CDR1 SNHLY, CDR2 FYNNEI. CDR3 region: CASSELTGGTYEQYF. CDR3 coding DNA: TGTGCCAGCAGCGAACTGACAGGGGGTACCTACGAGCAGTACTTC.

The chain couples TRBV7-8 to TRBJ1-2, with TRBD1 matching over 7 bases. The J segment lost 8 bases and the V segment lost 6 bases, leaving 12 bases of the junction unmatched. The CDR3 consists of 14 residues. CDR1 and CDR2 from the germline V gene are SGHVS and FQNEAQ. The CDR3 here is CASRAKGANGGYTF. DNA for the CDR3: TGTGCCAGCAGAGCGAAGGGGGCTAACGGAGGCTACACCTTC. The full variable domain, in which reference TRBV7-8 and TRBJ1-2 provide the parts outside the CDR3, is GAGVSQSPRYKVAKRGQDVALRCDPISGHVSLFWYQQALGQGPEFLTYFQNEAQLDKSGLPSDRFFAERPEGSVSTLKIQRTQQEDSAVYLCASRAKGANGGYTFGSGTRLTVV.

The chain uses TRBV11-2 and TRBJ2-1; D tentatively reads TRBD1 or TRBD2 (5 bases each). The CDR3 has 15 residues. Germline CDR1 is SGHAT and CDR2 is FQNNGV. Trimming removed 6 bases at V and 0 bases at J, with 12 bases between. The CDR3 nucleotides read TGTGCCAGCAGTCCTGGGGGTAGCTCCTACAATGAGCAGTTCTTC. Protein sequence: CASSPGGSSYNEQFF.

The CDR3 DNA is TGCGCCAGCAGCTTGGCTCCGGTGAACACTGAAGCTTTCTTT. Translation: CASSLAPVNTEAFF. V usage is TRBV5-1 and J usage is TRBJ1-1, with unresolved D. The CDR3 is made up of 14 amino acids. The germline V and J ends were trimmed by 0 bases and 0 bases, with 6 bases remaining between them. From germline, CDR1 is SGHRS and CDR2 YFSETQ. The whole variable domain, remainder taken from reference TRBV5-1 and TRBJ1-1, is KAGVTQTPRYLIKTRGQQVTLSCSPISGHRSVSWYQQTPGQGLQFLFEYFSETQRNKGNFPGRFSGRQFSNSRSEMNVSTLELGDSALYLCASSLAPVNTEAFFGQGTRLTVV.

The rearrangement uses TRBV5-1 and TRBJ1-1, with 8 bases fitting TRBD1. Germline values: CDR1 SGHRS, CDR2 YFSETQ. Trimming at V came to 1 base and at J to 5 bases, leaving 7 bases not matched to a gene. CDR3 size: 15 residues. The chain's CDR3 is CASSLQGADGTEAFF. CDR3 coding DNA: TGCGCCAGCAGCTTGCAGGGGGCGGATGGGACTGAAGCTTTCTTT. The full variable domain, rest sourced from reference TRBV5-1 and TRBJ1-1, is KAGVTQTPRYLIKTRGQQVTLSCSPISGHRSVSWYQQTPGQGLQFLFEYFSETQRNKGNFPGRFSGRQFSNSRSEMNVSTLELGDSALYLCASSLQGADGTEAFFGQGTRLTVV.

The chain is built from TRBV27 and TRBJ1-1, with no clear D. The CDR3 is 13 residues long. Between the trimmed V and J ends, which lost 5 bases and 0 bases, there was a span of 7 bases. Per germline, CDR1 MNHEY and CDR2 SMNVEV (reference sequence). The CDR3 is CASSLWLNTEAFF. The CDR3 bases are TGTGCCAGCAGTCTATGGCTGAACACTGAAGCTTTCTTT.

The V and J genes are TRBV7-8 and TRBJ2-7, with D perhaps TRBD1 (6 bases). The CDR3 covers 15 residues. Germline V lookup: CDR1 SGHVS, CDR2 FQNEAQ. The V end was cut by 2 bases, the J end by 3 bases, with 14 bases between. The CDR3 DNA reads TGTGCCAGCAGCTTACACTGGACAGCCAGCTACGAGCAGTACTTC. It specifies CASSLHWTASYEQYF.

In DNA form, the CDR3 reads TGTGCCAGCAGCTTAGGATTCGGGGGCGAGCAGTACTTC. This gives the protein CASSLGFGGEQYF. The chain joins TRBV7-2 to TRBJ2-7, with D perhaps TRBD2 (6 bases). Trimming left V 1 base short and J 6 bases short, with 10 bases between. The CDR3 sequence is 13 residues long. Germline CDR1 reads SGHTA; CDR2 reads FQGNSA.

This chain connects TRBV30 to TRBJ1-4; unclear D gene. With 5 bases removed from V and 2 bases from J, the gap between germline ends came to 12 bases. Germline V CDR1 and CDR2: GTSNPN, SVGIG (reference sequence). CDR3 length equals 14 residues. The CDR3 coding sequence is TGTGCCTGGGGAAACGAGTCTACTAATGAAAAACTGTTTTTT. Encoded protein: CAWGNESTNEKLFF. Full variable domain (outside the CDR3, taken from reference TRBV30 and TRBJ1-4): SQTIHQWPATLVQPVGSPLSLECTVEGTSNPNLYWYRQAAGRGLQLLFYSVGIGQISSEVPQNLSASRPQDRQFILSSKKLLLSDSGFYLCAWGNESTNEKLFFGSGTQLSVL.

The chain is built from TRBV5-6 and TRBJ1-5; D call uncertain. The CDR3 is made up of 12 amino acids. V was cut by 6 bases and J by 6 bases, with 10 bases left in between. Germline V gene sequence: CDR1 SGHDT, CDR2 YYEEEE. In DNA form, the CDR3 reads TGTGCCAGCAAGCGTTTTGGTCAGCCCCAGCATTTT. It specifies CASKRFGQPQHF.

The CDR3 DNA reads TGTGCCAGCAGTTACCGGGGGTTTAGCCAAGAGACCCAGTACTTC. Translated, it gives CASSYRGFSQETQYF. The chain recombines TRBV6-5 with TRBJ2-5; TRBD2 is a possible D gene (6 bases). The CDR3 spans 15 residues. Per germline, CDR1 MNHEY and CDR2 SVGAGI. Trimming removed 2 bases from V and 1 base from J, with 11 bases in between.

V and J are TRBV27 and TRBJ2-7; D may match TRBD1 or TRBD2 (5 bases each). This CDR3 is built from 12 residues. Between the trimmed V and J ends, which lost 8 bases and 3 bases, there was a span of 11 bases. CDR1 is MNHEY, CDR2 SMNVEV, per germline (reference sequence). The CDR3 region is CASRGGNYEQYF. DNA for the CDR3: TGTGCCAGCCGGGGCGGCAACTACGAGCAGTACTTC.

J is TRBJ2-1 and V is TRBV5-1; 7 bases agree with TRBD2. Germline CDR1 reads SGHRS; CDR2 reads YFSETQ. With 4 bases clipped from V and 7 bases from J, the junction kept 14 bases outside the gene matches. This CDR3 has 16 amino acids. The CDR3 here is CASSSNSGSPRNEQFF. The CDR3 coding sequence is TGCGCCAGCAGCAGTAATAGCGGGTCCCCTAGGAATGAGCAGTTCTTC.

The genes are TRBV3-1 (or the pseudogene TRBV3-2) and TRBJ1-1; 9 bases align to TRBD1. The CDR3 is made up of 14 amino acids. The J segment lost 12 bases and the V segment lost 0 bases, leaving 8 bases of the junction unmatched. Germline CDR1 is LGHDT and CDR2 is YNNKEL (reference sequence). DNA for the CDR3: TGTGCCAGCAGCCAAGACTTTGGACAGGGGCCACCTTTCTTT. This gives the protein CASSQDFGQGPPFF.

The chain is built from TRBV13 and TRBJ1-1; no clear D. Germline CDR1 reads PRHDT; CDR2 reads FYEKMQ (reference sequence). Trimming stripped 5 bases from V and 4 bases from J, with 11 bases between. CDR3 size: 13 residues. This CDR3 reads CASSPGGGTEAFF. The CDR3 nucleotides are TGTGCCAGCAGCCCAGGAGGAGGCACTGAAGCTTTCTTT.